This TCR beta chain was retrieved from a study of early T cells in non-severe SARS-CoV-2 infection. Study-wide background: With bulk RNA from unsorted whole blood as input, sequencing yielded unpaired chains.

The study's findings and limits: VDJdb-based matching was biased toward anti-spike CD8 responses and missed private and CD4 specificities.

Unique molecular identifiers were affixed to single, distinct cDNA molecules. TCRdb reanalysed the 5' RACE reads using MiXCR and keeps one entry per CDR3 protein. The profile shows around 88,000 distinct CDR3 sequences, under 15% of them singletons. Trimming stripped 3 bases from V and 12 bases from J, with 20 bases between. The length of the CDR3 is 14 residues. CDR1 is SNHLY, CDR2 FYNNEI, per germline. Comment on this clonotype: Antigen: not known.

This sequence originates from an adult who was a healthcare worker with PCR-confirmed SARS-CoV-2 infection or an uninfected control (not recorded which). The sample was whole blood. This chain links TRBV2 with TRBJ1-1; the D gene is possibly TRBD1 (6 bases). The CDR3 nucleotides are TGTGCCAGCAGTGACCCGCGCGGGACATCCTCTCCTTTCTTT. Protein sequence: CASSDPRGTSSPFF.